These T cell receptor beta chains were read from a single sample in a study of blood T cell repertoires in COVID-19. Produced via immunoSEQ multiplex PCR; TCRdb's table is partial and in-frame only. The data hold about 26,000 clones, with about 80% observed a single time. Sequenced input: peripheral blood. The receptors were sampled from a human donor in a cohort sampled during active COVID-19. The CDR3 runs from the conserved cysteine through the conserved F or W. The D gene is left open where the match is weak. Where a row states a size, it is once, few, many or the class of an expanded clone; other rows omit it.

V gene	J gene	clone size	D gene	CDR3 DNA	CDR3 protein
TRBV7-2	TRBJ1-6	-	TRBD1	TGTGCCAGCAGAACCACATCCGGGACAGAAAATTCACCCCTCCACTTT	CASRTTSGTENSPLHF
TRBV29-1	TRBJ1-2	-	TRBD1	TGCAGCGTCCCCAAGGGAGGGGACAGGGCATATGGCTACACCTTC	CSVPKGGDRAYGYTF
TRBV9	TRBJ2-2	-	-	TGTGCCAGCAGCGGAGGAGGGGAGCGGAACACCGGGGAGCTGTTTTTT	CASSGGGERNTGELFF
TRBV15	TRBJ2-7	-	TRBD1	TGTGCCACCAGCAGAGGCCGGGACAGGGGGTCCTACGAGCAGTACTTC	CATSRGRDRGSYEQYF
TRBV5-1	TRBJ1-6	-	TRBD1	TGCGCCAGCAGCTCTGGACAGGGGGCAAATTCACCCCTCCACTTT	CASSSGQGANSPLHF
TRBV4-2	TRBJ2-3	-	TRBD2	TGTGCCAGCAGTCCGCAGACTAGCGGGAGGCCAGATACGCAGTATTTT	CASSPQTSGRPDTQYF
TRBV2	TRBJ2-1	-	-	TGTGCCAGCAGTGGGAATAGAGGCTACAACAATGAGCAGTTCTTC	CASSGNRGYNNEQFF
TRBV4-2	TRBJ1-2	-	-	TGTGCCAGCAGCCAAGAGGCCACTAACGCTGGCTACACCTTC	CASSQEATNAGYTF
TRBV4-1	TRBJ2-5	once	-	TGCGCCAGCAGCCAACGAGAGACCCAGTACTTC	CASSQRETQYF
TRBV15	TRBJ2-3	-	TRBD2	TGTGCCACCAGCACACCTGGACTAGAGACCTTTACAGATACGCAGTATTTT	CATSTPGLETFTDTQYF
TRBV4-2	TRBJ1-2	-	-	TGTGCCAGCAGCCCCTCCGAGGACGGGAGAGGCTACACCTTC	CASSPSEDGRGYTF
TRBV12-3/TRBV12-4	TRBJ2-1	-	-	TGTGCCAGCAGTTTAGGTCTAGGTGAGCAGTTCTTC	CASSLGLGEQFF
TRBV27	TRBJ2-7	-	TRBD2	TGTGCCAGCAGTTTGTTAGCGGGAGGCTCCTACGAGCAGTACTTC	CASSLLAGGSYEQYF
TRBV3-1/TRBV3-2	TRBJ2-1	-	TRBD1	TGTGCCAGCACCCTCTGGACAGGGGTGGGGTACAATGAGCAGTTCTTC	CASTLWTGVGYNEQFF
TRBV9	TRBJ2-2	once	TRBD2	TGTGCCAGCGCCTCGGGGGGGTCCACCGGGGAGCTGTTTTTT	CASASGGSTGELFF
TRBV6-6	TRBJ1-2	-	TRBD1	TGTGCCAGCGGAACAGACAGGGAGGATGGCTACACCTTC	CASGTDREDGYTF
TRBV10-3	TRBJ1-1	-	TRBD1	TGTGCCATCAGTGGGACAGGGAATAAGGCTTTCTTT	CAISGTGNKAFF
TRBV10-3	TRBJ2-5	-	TRBD1	TGTGCCGTCAGCAACGGACAGGGTACGGGAGAGACCCAGTACTTC	CAVSNGQGTGETQYF
TRBV28	TRBJ2-2	-	TRBD1	TGTGCCAGCAGTCTAGGGTCCCGGGACAGGGAATACACCGGGGAGCTGTTTTTT	CASSLGSRDREYTGELFF
TRBV14	TRBJ2-5	-	-	TGTGCCAGCACCACCAAGAAAGAGGGACTGGGAGAGACCCAGTACTTC	CASTTKKEGLGETQYF
TRBV13	TRBJ2-2	-	TRBD2	TGTGCCAGCAGCTTAAGCGGGAGGGCCTCAGCCCACACCGGGGAGCTGTTTTTT	CASSLSGRASAHTGELFF
TRBV5-6	TRBJ1-5	-	-	TGTGCCAGCAGCTTGGGGGCAGGGGTTAGCAATCAGCCCCAGCATTTT	CASSLGAGVSNQPQHF
TRBV27	TRBJ2-5	-	-	TGTGCCAGCAGTCCTAACCCCCAAGAGACCCAGTACTTC	CASSPNPQETQYF
TRBV5-4	TRBJ2-2	-	TRBD1	TGTGCCAGCAGCTCGTTCCGGGACAGGGGGCAGGGCGGGGAGCTGTTTTTT	CASSSFRDRGQGGELFF
TRBV7-9	TRBJ2-2	-	TRBD1	TGTGCCAGCAGCTTTTCTCCCGGGACAGGGGCGAACACCGGGGAGCTGTTTTTT	CASSFSPGTGANTGELFF
TRBV28	TRBJ2-1	-	TRBD2	TGTGCCAGCAGTTATTCGGGGGGGGTCTACAATGAGCAGTTCTTC	CASSYSGGVYNEQFF
TRBV4-1	TRBJ2-7	-	TRBD1	TGCGCCAGCAGCCAGACAAGCCGGACAGGGATGTCCTACGAGCAGTACTTC	CASSQTSRTGMSYEQYF
TRBV27	TRBJ2-7	-	-	TGTGCCAGCACCTCCCTAGGTTACGAGCAGTACTTC	CASTSLGYEQYF
TRBV3-1/TRBV3-2	TRBJ2-7	-	-	TGTGCCAGCAGCCAAGTAAACAGGGCCTACGAGCAGTACTTC	CASSQVNRAYEQYF
TRBV6-5	TRBJ1-1	-	-	TGTGCCAGCAGTTACGGAGGGTTTGACACTGAAGCTTTCTTT	CASSYGGFDTEAFF
TRBV4-2	TRBJ1-6	-	-	TGTGCCAGCAGCCAAGAGAAGGCCCGGGGGGGCAGACCCCTCCACTTT	CASSQEKARGGRPLHF
TRBV4-3	TRBJ1-3	once	-	TGCGCCAGCAGCCAAGATCGGGGGACCGGAAACACCATATATTTT	CASSQDRGTGNTIYF
TRBV7-9	TRBJ2-1	-	-	TGTGCCAGCAGCTTACCGGGGAATGAGCAGTTCTTC	CASSLPGNEQFF
TRBV28	TRBJ2-7	-	-	TGTGCCAGCAGTTTACCAAACTACGAGCAGTACTTC	CASSLPNYEQYF
TRBV28	TRBJ2-7	-	-	TGTGCCAGCAGCGCGGCAGCCTACGAGCAGTACTTC	CASSAAAYEQYF
TRBV5-1	TRBJ1-2	-	TRBD1	TGCGCCAGCACCATATCTACAGGGGGCTATGGCTACACCTTC	CASTISTGGYGYTF
TRBV10-3	TRBJ1-1	-	-	TGTGCCACCGAGTCCGAGAAGAGGTTGCAGACCCTGAACACTGAAGCTTTCTTT	CATESEKRLQTLNTEAFF
TRBV11-2	TRBJ1-1	-	-	TGTGCCAGCGGCATCCAGGGGAACACTGAAGCTTTCTTT	CASGIQGNTEAFF
TRBV27	TRBJ2-7	-	-	TGTGCCAGCATTGGGTCGGACAGTCACGGCTCCTACGAGCAGTACTTC	CASIGSDSHGSYEQYF
TRBV13	TRBJ2-1	-	TRBD2	TGTGCCAGCAGCTCGGGACTACCTAACAATGAGCAGTTCTTC	CASSSGLPNNEQFF
TRBV4-1	TRBJ1-2	-	-	TGCGCCAGCAGTCCCGACCGGAGTGCCTATGGCTACACCTTC	CASSPDRSAYGYTF
TRBV30	TRBJ2-7	few	-	TGTGCCTGGTTAGAAAACTCCTACGAGCAGTACTTC	CAWLENSYEQYF